What follows are 5 T cell receptor beta chains derived from one specimen sequenced in a study of T cell responses to AZD1222 COVID-19 vaccine. Clones were read by immunoSEQ multiplex PCR, and TCRdb kept only the in-frame ones, dropping some. There are 160,000 or so clones in the sample; about nine tenths occur only once, and around 6% lies in the top ten. The source material was peripheral blood, sampled on day 0 of AZD1222 vaccination. The source is an adult in good health.

V usage is TRBV3-1 (or the pseudogene TRBV3-2) and J usage is TRBJ1-2; D gene uncertain. The V gene's germline CDR1 is LGHDT and CDR2 YNNKEL (reference sequence). Deletions cut 0 bases from V and 0 bases from J, with 11 bases between. The CDR3 totals 16 residues. In DNA form, the CDR3 reads TGTGCCAGCAGCCAAGATCCCGACAAAGCTAACTATGGCTACACCTTC. Amino acid sequence: CASSQDPDKANYGYTF.

J is TRBJ2-1 and V is TRBV7-3; 10 nucleotides line up with TRBD2. Trimming cost V 3 bases and J 6 bases; bases outside gene matches: 5. Germline loops: CDR1 SGHTA, CDR2 FQGTGA. The CDR3 sequence is 15 residues long. CDR3 loop: CASSLNSGRVNEQFF. Here the CDR3 DNA reads TGTGCCAGCAGCTTGAACAGCGGGAGGGTCAATGAGCAGTTCTTC.

This clone was picked up one time. The chain employs TRBV6-1 and TRBJ1-5; unclear D gene. Per germline, CDR1 MNHNS and CDR2 SASEGT. The V end was cut by 0 bases, the J end by 5 bases, with 5 bases between. The CDR3 spans 13 residues. CDR3 nucleotides: TGTGCCAGCAGTGAAGCTTGGGATCAGCCCCAGCATTTT. It encodes CASSEAWDQPQHF.

V is TRBV28 and J is TRBJ2-1; D possibly corresponds to TRBD1 (6 bases). V lost 6 bases and J 5 bases, leaving 8 bases between the germline ends. The germline V gene encodes CDR1 MDHEN and CDR2 SYDVKM. The CDR3 spans 12 residues. CDR3 sequence: CASRAGDNEQFF. CDR3 DNA sequence: TGTGCCAGCAGAGCAGGGGACAATGAGCAGTTCTTC.

This clone was recorded once. The rearrangement uses TRBV9 and TRBJ2-2; D is uncertain. Germline values: CDR1 SGDLS, CDR2 YYNGEE. This CDR3 is 18 amino acids long. Trimming took off 4 bases at V and 0 bases at J, with 19 bases between the two ends. Here the CDR3 DNA reads TGTGCCAGCAGCCCCGCGCTTTCAGGACGGTCGAACACCGGGGAGCTGTTTTTT. Its protein product is CASSPALSGRSNTGELFF.